This is a list of T cell receptor beta chains from one sample in a study of T cells in Graves' hyperthyroidism and ophthalmopathy. Each CDR3 protein gets one entry after TCRdb re-called the multiplex PCR reads with MiXCR. Of some 360,000 distinct CDR3 sequences listed, around 13% are singletons. Sequencing was carried out using blood. Receptor source: a woman aged 55-75 years with Graves' hyperthyroidism. Each CDR3 is given without its conserved first and last residue.

j_call v_call cdr3_aa
TRBJ2-5 TRBV29-1 SVTGVQETQY
TRBJ2-1 TRBV12-3/TRBV12-4 ASSLRRLVADEQF
TRBJ2-7 TRBV7-9 ASSFPAHSYEQY
TRBJ2-7 TRBV28 ASSLWGRGTYEQY
TRBJ2-1 TRBV12-3/TRBV12-4 ASSFGDLSYNEQF
TRBJ2-7 TRBV10-1 ASSESSGRAYEQY
TRBJ2-7 TRBV18 ASSPAGAIYEQY
TRBJ2-1 TRBV7-8 ASSPDYSYNEQF
TRBJ1-2 TRBV4-1 ASSHLGTGHGYT
TRBJ2-2 TRBV5-1 ASSLGQHTGELF
TRBJ2-1 TRBV6-6 ASSYSPSGSLSEQF
TRBJ2-3 TRBV7-2 ASSKPTSGIDTQY
TRBJ2-5 TRBV15 ATSNTGETQY
TRBJ1-1 TRBV5-1 ASSPGTNTFEAF
TRBJ2-3 TRBV13 ASSLKYRARGADTQY
TRBJ2-7 TRBV11-2 ASSMDDLGLDEQY
TRBJ2-1 TRBV11-2 ASSLDTGGNSEQF
TRBJ1-4 TRBV11-2 ASSRGAGGTNEELF
TRBJ2-3 TRBV18 ASSRAGDVTDTQY
TRBJ2-3 TRBV9 ASSVSSSGSDTQY
TRBJ2-2 TRBV13 ASSIRGTENTGELF
TRBJ2-5 TRBV28 ASSPRLASETQY
TRBJ2-7 TRBV7-9 ASSRDLGEQY
TRBJ2-7 TRBV7-9 ASSLSALAGEY
TRBJ1-3 TRBV2 ASSKRGLNTIY
TRBJ1-2 TRBV6-1 ANRITVDGIRGYT
TRBJ2-7 TRBV12-3/TRBV12-4 ASSPTGGYRYEQY
TRBJ2-7 TRBV27 ASSVRRDSYEQY
TRBJ2-5 TRBV6-5 ASSYSAGWETQY
TRBJ2-1 TRBV20-1 SAMYRVVGNEQF
TRBJ1-2 TRBV5-4 ASSLPDRTGYT
TRBJ2-1 TRBV24-1 ATSGNLDEQF
TRBJ1-1 TRBV19 ASVPWGQYEAF
TRBJ1-1 TRBV2 ASNKGRNTEAF
TRBJ1-1 TRBV9 ASSPRPTVFQAEAF